The rows below give T cell receptor beta chains drawn from one sample of a study of T cells in Graves' hyperthyroidism and ophthalmopathy. One entry per CDR3 protein, called by TCRdb with MiXCR from the multiplex PCR reads. The table lists roughly 600,000 distinct CDR3 sequences, 14% of them singletons. Input material: blood. These TCRs come from a woman aged 50 to 60 with Graves' ophthalmopathy. Each CDR3 is given with its conserved first and last residue. The D gene is left open where the match is weak. Clone size is not always given. Where it is, it says once, few, many or a class for expanded clones.

TRBJ2-7,TRBV30,14,TRBD2,NA,TGTGCCTGGAGTGTACTAGCGGGGACCTACGAGCAGTACTTC,CAWSVLAGTYEQYF
TRBJ2-5,TRBV7-2,14,NA,many,TGTGCCAGCAGCTTAGCGTCCAGGGAAGAGACCCAGTACTTC,CASSLASREETQYF
TRBJ1-5,TRBV6-1,17,NA,many,TGTGCCAGCAGTGACCATAGACAGCGGTATAGCAATCAGCCCCAGCATTTT,CASSDHRQRYSNQPQHF
TRBJ2-7,TRBV7-8,18,NA,many,TGTGCCAGCAGTCTGGGACAGCACCCTAGCGGCGAAACCTACGAGCAGTACTTC,CASSLGQHPSGETYEQYF
TRBJ2-2,TRBV20-1,16,TRBD1,few,TGCAGTGCTAGAGATCCTAGGACAGGGGACACCGGGGAGCTGTTTTTT,CSARDPRTGDTGELFF
TRBJ1-2,TRBV28,14,TRBD1,many,TGTGCCAGCAGTTTCGGGACAGGGTTCTATGGCTACACCTTC,CASSFGTGFYGYTF
TRBJ2-4,TRBV30,13,NA,many,TGTGCCTCTGACCGACTAGCCAAAAACATTCAGTACTTC,CASDRLAKNIQYF
TRBJ1-4,TRBV18,17,NA,many,TGTGCCAGCTCACCCGGGAGGTCCCGCCTATTTAATGAAAAACTGTTTTTT,CASSPGRSRLFNEKLFF
TRBJ2-3,TRBV10-3,17,NA,few,TGTGCCATCAGTGAGGGTATTCGGGGTTCCATCACAGATACGCAGTATTTT,CAISEGIRGSITDTQYF
TRBJ2-5,TRBV4-3,16,NA,NA,TGCGCCAGCAGCCAAGGGGCTTGGACAGCTCAAGAGACCCAGTACTTC,CASSQGAWTAQETQYF
TRBJ1-1,TRBV9,13,NA,many,TGTGCCAGCAGCGGGGACGGGAACACTGAAGCTTTCTTT,CASSGDGNTEAFF
TRBJ2-7,TRBV7-2,16,NA,many,TGTGCCAGCAGCTTAGGAGGGGGTCCGCCCGGGTACGAGCAGTACTTC,CASSLGGGPPGYEQYF
TRBJ1-2,TRBV29-1,16,TRBD1,few,TGCAGCGTCCCCGGGGACAGAGATTCTCCCGGCTATGGCTACACCTTC,CSVPGDRDSPGYGYTF
TRBJ1-1,TRBV19,15,TRBD1,many,TGTGCCAGTAGTGAGGGACAGCCCTACGGAGGCCAAGCTTTCTTT,CASSEGQPYGGQAFF
TRBJ2-2,TRBV19,14,NA,few,TGTGCCAGTAGAGAGGGACAGAACACCGGGGAGCTGTTTTTT,CASREGQNTGELFF
TRBJ2-3,TRBV10-3,16,NA,NA,TGTGCCATCAAGCACCAACAGGGACGCGGCACAGATACGCAGTATTTT,CAIKHQQGRGTDTQYF
TRBJ1-2,TRBV30,14,TRBD1,many,TGTGCCTGGAGTGTACTAGGACAGGGGAGTGGCTACACCTTC,CAWSVLGQGSGYTF
TRBJ1-4,TRBV18,17,NA,many,TGTGCCAGCTCACCAAGGGCAGGGGAGGCAACTAATGAAAAACTGTTTTTT,CASSPRAGEATNEKLFF
TRBJ2-6,TRBV5-1,16,NA,NA,TGCGCCAGCAGTCCGGGACAAGCACCTGGGGCCAACGTCCTGACTTTC,CASSPGQAPGANVLTF
TRBJ1-1,TRBV9,15,TRBD1,few,TGTGCCAGCAGCGCAACAGGGGATGGGGTCACTGAAGCTTTCTTT,CASSATGDGVTEAFF
TRBJ2-4,TRBV20-1,13,NA,many,TGCAGTGCTAGATCCCCGGGGGAAAACATTCAGTACTTC,CSARSPGENIQYF
TRBJ2-5,TRBV3-1,14,NA,many,TGTGCCAGCAGCCAAGAATCCCAGACAGAGACCCAGTACTTC,CASSQESQTETQYF
TRBJ1-2,TRBV11-2,16,NA,many,TGTGCCAGCAGCTTAGGCAGGACCGCTTATAACTATGGCTACACCTTC,CASSLGRTAYNYGYTF
TRBJ1-5,TRBV28,15,NA,NA,TGTGCCAGCAGTTTTTTTGGGGGCGGCCATCAGCCCCAGCATTTT,CASSFFGGGHQPQHF
TRBJ1-6,TRBV19,14,TRBD1,many,TGTGCCAGTAATTTTGGGACAGCTAATTCACCCCTCCACTTT,CASNFGTANSPLHF
TRBJ1-1,TRBV12-3/TRBV12-4,14,NA,NA,TGTGCCAGCAGTCTCACCGGGACACCCGTTGCAGCTTTCTTT,CASSLTGTPVAAFF
TRBJ1-5,TRBV24-1,21,NA,many,TGTGCCACCAGTGAGGATATTAGGTGGTCAGCCAACTTCTATAGCAATCAGCCCCAGCATTTT,CATSEDIRWSANFYSNQPQHF
TRBJ1-2,TRBV4-2,14,TRBD1,NA,TGTGCCAGCCGAACCGACAGGGGAGGCTATGGCTACACCTTC,CASRTDRGGYGYTF
TRBJ1-6,TRBV28,14,NA,few,TGTGCCAGTGGCCGGAGCTCCTATAATTCACCCCTCCACTTT,CASGRSSYNSPLHF
TRBJ2-1,TRBV30,15,TRBD1,NA,TGTGCCTGGAGTGTCCTGGGACAGGGGTACAATGAGCAGTTCTTC,CAWSVLGQGYNEQFF
TRBJ1-1,TRBV7-9,18,NA,few,TGTGCCAGCAGCTTAGGCGTTGGGCCTCCCCCCCTGAACACTGAAGCTTTCTTT,CASSLGVGPPPLNTEAFF
TRBJ1-1,TRBV18,16,NA,NA,TGTGCCAGCTCACCAATCGAGCAGGTGGCCCAGGGAGGAGCTTTCTTT,CASSPIEQVAQGGAFF
TRBJ2-2,TRBV12-3/TRBV12-4,14,NA,many,TGTGCCAGCAGTTTCGTCCGGGGAACCGGGGAGCTGTTTTTT,CASSFVRGTGELFF
TRBJ2-7,TRBV20-1,14,TRBD1,many,TGCAGTGCGTCAGGACAGGGGGCGCGTCTCGAGCAGTACTTC,CSASGQGARLEQYF
TRBJ1-4,TRBV19,13,TRBD1,NA,TGTGCCAGTAGTCTAAGACAGGGTGAAAAACTGTTTTTT,CASSLRQGEKLFF
TRBJ1-5,TRBV12-3/TRBV12-4,12,NA,NA,TGTGCCAGCAGAAGAGCAGAGGGGCCCCAGCATTTT,CASRRAEGPQHF
TRBJ2-3,TRBV6-1,17,TRBD2,many,TGTGCCAGCAGTGAGGAAACTAGCGGGGGATACACAGATACGCAGTATTTT,CASSEETSGGYTDTQYF
TRBJ2-1,TRBV3-1,16,NA,many,TGTGCCAGCAGCTCAGTCCAAGTACAGCGCTACAATGAGCAGTTCTTC,CASSSVQVQRYNEQFF
TRBJ1-5,TRBV29-1,12,TRBD1,few,TGCAGCGTTGCGGAGGGGGCTCAGCCCCAGCATTTT,CSVAEGAQPQHF
TRBJ1-5,TRBV20-1,13,NA,NA,TGCAGTGCTAGGGGACCAGGGACTCAGCCCCAGCATTTT,CSARGPGTQPQHF
TRBJ2-2,TRBV20-1,15,TRBD2,many,TGCAGTGCTAGAGGACTAGCGGGAGATGCCGGGGAGCTGTTTTTT,CSARGLAGDAGELFF
TRBJ2-5,TRBV20-1,16,TRBD2,many,TGCAGTGCTGGACTAGCGGGAGTCTCCCGCCAAGAGACCCAGTACTTC,CSAGLAGVSRQETQYF